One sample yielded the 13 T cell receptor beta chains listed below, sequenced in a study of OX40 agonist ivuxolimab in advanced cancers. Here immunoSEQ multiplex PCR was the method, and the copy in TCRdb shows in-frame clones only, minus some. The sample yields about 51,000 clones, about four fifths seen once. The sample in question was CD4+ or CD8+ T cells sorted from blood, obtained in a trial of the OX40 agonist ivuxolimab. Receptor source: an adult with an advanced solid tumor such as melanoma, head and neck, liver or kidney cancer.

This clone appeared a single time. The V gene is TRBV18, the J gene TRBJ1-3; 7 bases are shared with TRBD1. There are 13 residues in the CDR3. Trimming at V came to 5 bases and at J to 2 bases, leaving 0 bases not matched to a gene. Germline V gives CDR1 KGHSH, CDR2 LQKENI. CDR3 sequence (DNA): TGTGCCAGCTCAACAGGGGCTGGAAACACCATATATTTT. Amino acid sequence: CASSTGAGNTIYF.

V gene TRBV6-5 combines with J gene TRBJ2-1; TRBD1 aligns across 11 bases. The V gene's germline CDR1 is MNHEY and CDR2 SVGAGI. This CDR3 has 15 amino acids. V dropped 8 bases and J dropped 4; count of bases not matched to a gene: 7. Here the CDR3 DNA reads TGTGCCAGCGTCTCCGGGACAGGGGGATACAATGAGCAGTTCTTC. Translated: CASVSGTGGYNEQFF.

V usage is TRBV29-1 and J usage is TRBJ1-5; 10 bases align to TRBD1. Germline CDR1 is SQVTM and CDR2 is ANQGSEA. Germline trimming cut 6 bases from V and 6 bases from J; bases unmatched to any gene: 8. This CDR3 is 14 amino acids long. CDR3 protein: CSVRTGGVSQPQHF. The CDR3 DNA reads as TGCAGCGTAAGGACAGGGGGAGTAAGTCAGCCCCAGCATTTT.

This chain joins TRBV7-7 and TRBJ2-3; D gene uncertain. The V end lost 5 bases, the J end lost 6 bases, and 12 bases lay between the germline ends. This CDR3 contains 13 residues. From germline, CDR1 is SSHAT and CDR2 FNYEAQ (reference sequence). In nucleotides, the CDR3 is TGTGCCAGCAGCCAGAGGAGTATGGATACGCAGTATTTT. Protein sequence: CASSQRSMDTQYF.

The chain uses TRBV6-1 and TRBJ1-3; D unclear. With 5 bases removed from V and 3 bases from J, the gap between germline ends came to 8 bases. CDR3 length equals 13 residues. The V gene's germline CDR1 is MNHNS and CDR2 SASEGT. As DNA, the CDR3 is TGTGCCAGCAGTACGACGGTTGGAAACACCATATATTTT. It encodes CASSTTVGNTIYF.

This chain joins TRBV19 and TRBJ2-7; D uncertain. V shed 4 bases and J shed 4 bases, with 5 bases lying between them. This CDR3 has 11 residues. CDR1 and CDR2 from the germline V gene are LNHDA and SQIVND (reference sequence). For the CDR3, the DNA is TGTGCCAGTAGTAGTGGGTACGAGCAGTACTTC. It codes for CASSSGYEQYF.

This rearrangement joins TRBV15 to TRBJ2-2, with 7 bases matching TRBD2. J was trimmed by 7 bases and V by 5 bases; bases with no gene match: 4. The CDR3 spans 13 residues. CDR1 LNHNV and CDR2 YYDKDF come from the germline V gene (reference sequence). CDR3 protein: CATSGREGGELFF. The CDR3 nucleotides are TGTGCCACCAGCGGGAGGGAAGGCGGGGAGCTGTTTTTT.

CDR3 amino acids: CASRGEERGLFGYTF. CDR3 nucleotides: TGCGCCAGCAGGGGGGAGGAGCGGGGCCTATTTGGCTACACCTTC. V is TRBV4-3 and J is TRBJ1-2, with D maybe TRBD1 (5 bases). The V gene lost 6 bases and the J gene lost 7 bases, with 21 bases spanning the gap. The CDR3 runs 15 residues. The germline V gene encodes CDR1 LGHNA and CDR2 YSLEER.

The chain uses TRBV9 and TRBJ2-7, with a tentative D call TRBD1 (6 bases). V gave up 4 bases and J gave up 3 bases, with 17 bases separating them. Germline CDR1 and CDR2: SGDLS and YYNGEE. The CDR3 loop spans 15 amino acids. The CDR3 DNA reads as TGTGCCAGCAGCCCCTCTGGGGGCCTGAACTACGAGCAGTACTTC. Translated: CASSPSGGLNYEQYF.

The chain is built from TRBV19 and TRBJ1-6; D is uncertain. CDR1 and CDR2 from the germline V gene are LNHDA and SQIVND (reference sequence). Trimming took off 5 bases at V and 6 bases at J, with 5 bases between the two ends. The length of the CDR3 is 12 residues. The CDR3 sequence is CASSPSNSPLHF. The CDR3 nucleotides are TGTGCCAGTAGTCCCTCTAATTCACCCCTCCACTTT.

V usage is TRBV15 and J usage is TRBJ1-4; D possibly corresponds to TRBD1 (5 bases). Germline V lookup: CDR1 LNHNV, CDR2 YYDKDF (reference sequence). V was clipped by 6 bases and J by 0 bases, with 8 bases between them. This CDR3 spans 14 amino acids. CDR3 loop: CATRGPATNEKLFF. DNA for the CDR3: TGTGCCACCAGGGGGCCTGCAACTAATGAAAAACTGTTTTTT.

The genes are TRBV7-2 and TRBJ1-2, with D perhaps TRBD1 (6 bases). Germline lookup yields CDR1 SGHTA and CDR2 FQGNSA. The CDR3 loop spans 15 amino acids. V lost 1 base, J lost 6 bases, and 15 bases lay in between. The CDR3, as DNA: TGTGCCAGCAGCTTAGGCACAGGGTGGGGAGATGGCTACACCTTC. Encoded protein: CASSLGTGWGDGYTF. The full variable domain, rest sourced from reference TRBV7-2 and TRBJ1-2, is GAGVSQSPSNKVTEKGKDVELRCDPISGHTALYWYRQSLGQGLEFLIYFQGNSAPDKSGLPSDRFSAERTGGSVSTLTIQRTQQEDSAVYLCASSLGTGWGDGYTFGSGTRLTVV.

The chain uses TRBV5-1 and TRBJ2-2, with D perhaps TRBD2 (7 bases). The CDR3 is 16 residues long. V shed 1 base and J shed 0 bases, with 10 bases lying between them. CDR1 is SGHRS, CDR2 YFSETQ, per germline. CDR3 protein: CASSLYGGPNTGELFF. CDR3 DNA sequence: TGCGCCAGCAGCTTGTACGGGGGGCCGAACACCGGGGAGCTGTTTTTT.